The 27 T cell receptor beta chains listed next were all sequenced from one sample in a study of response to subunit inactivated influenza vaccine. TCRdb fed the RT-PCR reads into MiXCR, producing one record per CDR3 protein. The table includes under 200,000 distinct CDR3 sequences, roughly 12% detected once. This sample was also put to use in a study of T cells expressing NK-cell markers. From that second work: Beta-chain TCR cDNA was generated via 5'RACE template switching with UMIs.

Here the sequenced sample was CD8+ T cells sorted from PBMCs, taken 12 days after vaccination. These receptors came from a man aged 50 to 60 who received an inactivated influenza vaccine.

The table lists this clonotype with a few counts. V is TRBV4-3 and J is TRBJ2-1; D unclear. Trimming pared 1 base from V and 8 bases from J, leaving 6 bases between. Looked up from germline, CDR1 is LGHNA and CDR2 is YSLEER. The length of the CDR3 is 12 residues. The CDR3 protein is CASSQGWDEQFF. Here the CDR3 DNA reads TGCGCCAGCAGCCAAGGCTGGGATGAGCAGTTCTTC.

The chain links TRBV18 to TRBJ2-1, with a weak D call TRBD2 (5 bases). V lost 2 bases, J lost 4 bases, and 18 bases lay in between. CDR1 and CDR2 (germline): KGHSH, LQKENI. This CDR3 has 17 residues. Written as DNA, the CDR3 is TGTGCCAGCTCACCATCTTTCACATTTGAGGGTTACAATGAGCAGTTCTTC. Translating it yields CASSPSFTFEGYNEQFF. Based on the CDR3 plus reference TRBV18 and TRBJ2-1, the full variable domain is NAGVMQNPRHLVRRRGQEARLRCSPMKGHSHVYWYRQLPEEGLKFMVYLQKENIIDESGMPKERFSAEFPKEGPSILRIQQVVRGDSAAYFCASSPSFTFEGYNEQFFGPGTRLTVL.

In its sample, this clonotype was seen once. CDR3 residues: CASSVLTGGQETQYF. DNA of the CDR3: TGTGCCAGCAGCGTCTTAACGGGTGGCCAAGAGACCCAGTACTTC. This chain joins TRBV6-1 and TRBJ2-5; D is uncertain. Trimming took 6 bases from V and 1 from J, leaving 15 bases between them. The CDR3 sequence is 15 residues long. Germline CDR1 is MNHNS and CDR2 is SASEGT.

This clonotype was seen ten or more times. Here the CDR3 DNA reads TGTGCCAGCAACCCCCACTCGGAGACGTTGGTTTCTGGGGCCAACGTCCTGACTTTC. The encoded protein is CASNPHSETLVSGANVLTF. This sequence joins TRBV7-8 and TRBJ2-6; D is uncertain. This CDR3 region has 19 residues. Germline CDR1 is SGHVS and CDR2 is FQNEAQ. V was clipped by 7 bases and J by 1 base, with 23 bases between them.

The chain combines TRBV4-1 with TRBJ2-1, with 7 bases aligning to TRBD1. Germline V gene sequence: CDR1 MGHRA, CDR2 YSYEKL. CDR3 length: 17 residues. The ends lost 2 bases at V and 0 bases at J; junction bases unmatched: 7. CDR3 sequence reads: CASSQLGTASSYNEQFF. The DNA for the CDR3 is TGCGCCAGCAGCCAACTCGGGACAGCCAGCTCCTACAATGAGCAGTTCTTC.

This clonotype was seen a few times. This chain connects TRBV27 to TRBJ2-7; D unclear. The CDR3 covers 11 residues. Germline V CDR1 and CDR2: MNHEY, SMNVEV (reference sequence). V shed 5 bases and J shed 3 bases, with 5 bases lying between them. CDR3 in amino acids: CASSNFYEQYF. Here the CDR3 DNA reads TGTGCCAGCAGTAACTTCTACGAGCAGTACTTC.

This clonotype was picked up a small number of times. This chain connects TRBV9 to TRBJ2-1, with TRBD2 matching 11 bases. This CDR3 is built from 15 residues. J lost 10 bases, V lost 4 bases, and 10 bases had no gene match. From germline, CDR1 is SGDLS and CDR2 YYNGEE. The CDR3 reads CASSSGTSGSLEQFF. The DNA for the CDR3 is TGTGCCAGCAGCTCCGGGACTAGCGGATCCCTGGAGCAGTTCTTC.

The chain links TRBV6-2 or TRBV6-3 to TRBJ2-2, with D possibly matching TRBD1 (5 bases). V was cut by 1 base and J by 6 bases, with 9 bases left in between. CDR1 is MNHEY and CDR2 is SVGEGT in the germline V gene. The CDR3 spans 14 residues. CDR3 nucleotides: TGTGCCAGCAGTTACTTCAGGGTGGCCGGGGAGCTGTTTTTT. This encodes CASSYFRVAGELFF.

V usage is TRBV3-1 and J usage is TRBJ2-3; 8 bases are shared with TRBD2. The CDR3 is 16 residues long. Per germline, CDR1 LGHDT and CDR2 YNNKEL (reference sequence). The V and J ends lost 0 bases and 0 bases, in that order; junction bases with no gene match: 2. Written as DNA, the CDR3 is TGTGCCAGCAGCCAAGATGGCGGGGGGAGCACAGATACGCAGTATTTT. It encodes CASSQDGGGSTDTQYF.

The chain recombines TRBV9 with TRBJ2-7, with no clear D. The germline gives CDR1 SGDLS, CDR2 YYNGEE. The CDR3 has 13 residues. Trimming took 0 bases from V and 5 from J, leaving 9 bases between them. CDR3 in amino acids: CASSVGSIHEQYF. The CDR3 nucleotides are TGTGCCAGCAGCGTAGGGAGTATCCACGAGCAGTACTTC.

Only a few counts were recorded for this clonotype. CDR3 in DNA: TGTGCCAGCCGCCCCATAGGTGGAGAGACCCAGTACTTC. Residues: CASRPIGGETQYF. The J gene is TRBJ2-5, the V gene TRBV18; D is uncertain. The V end lost 8 bases, the J end lost 4 bases, and 14 bases lay between the germline ends. This CDR3 spans 13 amino acids. Germline V gene data show CDR1 as KGHSH and CDR2 as LQKENI.

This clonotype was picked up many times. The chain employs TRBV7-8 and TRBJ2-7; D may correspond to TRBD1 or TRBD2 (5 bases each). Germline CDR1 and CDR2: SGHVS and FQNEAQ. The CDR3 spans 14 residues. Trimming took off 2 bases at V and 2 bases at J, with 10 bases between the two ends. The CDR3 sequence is CASSLRGRTYEQYF. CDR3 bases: TGTGCCAGCAGCTTAAGGGGACGGACCTACGAGCAGTACTTC.

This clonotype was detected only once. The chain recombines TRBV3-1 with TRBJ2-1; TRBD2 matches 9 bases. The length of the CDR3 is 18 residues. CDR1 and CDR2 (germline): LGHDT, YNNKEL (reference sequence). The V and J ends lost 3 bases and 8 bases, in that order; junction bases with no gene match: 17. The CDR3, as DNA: TGTGCCAGCAGCCATTATTTAGCGGGAGCCCCTAGGCCCGATGAGCAGTTCTTC. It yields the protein CASSHYLAGAPRPDEQFF.

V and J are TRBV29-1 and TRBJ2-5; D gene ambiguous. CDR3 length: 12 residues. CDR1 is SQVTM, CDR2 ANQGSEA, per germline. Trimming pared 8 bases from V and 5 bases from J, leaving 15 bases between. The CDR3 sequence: CSFGLADETQYF. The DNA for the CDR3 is TGCAGCTTCGGATTAGCAGATGAGACCCAGTACTTC.

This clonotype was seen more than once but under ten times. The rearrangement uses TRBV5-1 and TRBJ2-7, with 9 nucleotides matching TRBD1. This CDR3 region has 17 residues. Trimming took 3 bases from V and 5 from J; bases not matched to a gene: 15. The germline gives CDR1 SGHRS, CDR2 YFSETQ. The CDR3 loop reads CASSYDLTGTGQHEQYF. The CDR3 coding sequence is TGCGCCAGCAGCTACGATTTAACCGGGACAGGGCAACACGAGCAGTACTTC.

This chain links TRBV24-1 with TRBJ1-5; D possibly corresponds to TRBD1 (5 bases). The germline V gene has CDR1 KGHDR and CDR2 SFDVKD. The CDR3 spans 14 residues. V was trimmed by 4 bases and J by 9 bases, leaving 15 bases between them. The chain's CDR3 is CATSDSDTPGPQHF. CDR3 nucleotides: TGTGCCACCAGTGACTCGGACACCCCGGGGCCCCAGCATTTT.

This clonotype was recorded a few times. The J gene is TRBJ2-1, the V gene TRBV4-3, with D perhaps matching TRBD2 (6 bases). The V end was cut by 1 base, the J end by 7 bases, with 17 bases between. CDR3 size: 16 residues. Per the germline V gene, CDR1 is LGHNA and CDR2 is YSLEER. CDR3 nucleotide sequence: TGCGCCAGCAGCCAAGCCCCCCCCGGGGGAAGGAATGAGCAGTTCTTC. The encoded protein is CASSQAPPGGRNEQFF.

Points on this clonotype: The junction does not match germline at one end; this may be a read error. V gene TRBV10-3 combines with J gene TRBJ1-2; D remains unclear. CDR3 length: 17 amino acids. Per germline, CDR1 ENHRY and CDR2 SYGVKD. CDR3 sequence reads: CAISEFNTVVANYGYTF. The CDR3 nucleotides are TGTGCCATCAGTGAGTTCAACACGGTGGTGGCTAACTATGGCTATACCTTC.

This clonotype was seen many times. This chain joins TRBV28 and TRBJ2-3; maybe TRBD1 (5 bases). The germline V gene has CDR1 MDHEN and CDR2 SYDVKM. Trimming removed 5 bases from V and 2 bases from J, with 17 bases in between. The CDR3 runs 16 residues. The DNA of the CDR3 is TGTGCCAGCAGTCCGCCAAGGACAACCATCACAGATACGCAGTATTTT. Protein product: CASSPPRTTITDTQYF.

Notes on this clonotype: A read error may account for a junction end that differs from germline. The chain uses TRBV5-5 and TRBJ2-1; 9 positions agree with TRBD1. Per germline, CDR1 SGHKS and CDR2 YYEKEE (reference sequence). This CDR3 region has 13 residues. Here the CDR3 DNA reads TGTGCCAGCAGCTTGGGGGGGACAGGGAGCGACGATTTC. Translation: CASSLGGTGSDDF. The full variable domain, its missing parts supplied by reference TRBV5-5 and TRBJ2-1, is DAGVTQSPTHLIKTRGQQVTLRCSPISGHKSVSWYQQVLGQGPQFIFQYYEKEERGRGNFPDRFSARQFPNYSSELNVNALLLGDSALYLCASSLGGTGSDDFGPGTRLTVL.

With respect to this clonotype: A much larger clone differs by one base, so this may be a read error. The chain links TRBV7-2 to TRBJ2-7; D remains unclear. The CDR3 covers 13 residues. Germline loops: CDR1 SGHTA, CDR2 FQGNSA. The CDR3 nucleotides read TGTGCCCGCAGCTCCCGGCAGTTCTACGAGCAGTACTTC. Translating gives CARSSRQFYEQYF.

The DNA for the CDR3 is TGTGCCAGCAGCTTAGTTATGGTCCCATATGAGCAGTTCTTC. This translates into CASSLVMVPYEQFF. The chain links TRBV7-9 to TRBJ2-1; D is uncertain. The CDR3 sequence is 14 residues long. V was clipped by 1 base and J by 8 bases, with 12 bases between them. The germline CDR1 and CDR2 sequences are SEHNR and FQNEAQ (reference sequence).

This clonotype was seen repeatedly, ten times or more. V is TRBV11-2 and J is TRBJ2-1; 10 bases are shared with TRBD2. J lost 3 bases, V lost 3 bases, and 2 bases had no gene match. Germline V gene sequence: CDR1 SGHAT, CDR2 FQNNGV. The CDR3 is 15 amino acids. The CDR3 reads CASSFLAGDYNEQFF. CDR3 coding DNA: TGTGCCAGCAGCTTCCTAGCGGGGGACTACAATGAGCAGTTCTTC.

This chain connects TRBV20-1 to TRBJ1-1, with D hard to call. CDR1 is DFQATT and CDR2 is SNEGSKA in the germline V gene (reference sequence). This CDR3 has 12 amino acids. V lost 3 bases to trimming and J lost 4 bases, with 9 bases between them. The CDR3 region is CSASGTFTEAFF. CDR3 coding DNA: TGCAGTGCTAGTGGCACCTTCACTGAAGCTTTCTTT.

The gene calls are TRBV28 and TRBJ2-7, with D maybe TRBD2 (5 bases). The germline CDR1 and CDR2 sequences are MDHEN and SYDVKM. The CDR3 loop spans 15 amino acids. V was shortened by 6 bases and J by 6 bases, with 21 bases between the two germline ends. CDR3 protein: CASREDPGSPAEQYF. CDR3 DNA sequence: TGTGCCAGCAGAGAAGATCCGGGATCCCCCGCCGAGCAGTACTTC. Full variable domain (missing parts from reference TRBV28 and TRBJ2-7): DVKVTQSSRYLVKRTGEKVFLECVQDMDHENMFWYRQDPGLGLRLIYFSYDVKMKEKGDIPEGYSVSREKKERFSLILESASTNQTSMYLCASREDPGSPAEQYFGPGTRLTVT.

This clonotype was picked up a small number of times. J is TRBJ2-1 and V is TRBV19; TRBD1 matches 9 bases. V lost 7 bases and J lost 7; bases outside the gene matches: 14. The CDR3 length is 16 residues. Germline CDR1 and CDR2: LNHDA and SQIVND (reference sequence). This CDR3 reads CASTLGTGIGVNEQFF. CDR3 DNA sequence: TGTGCCAGTACCCTCGGGACAGGGATAGGCGTAAATGAGCAGTTCTTC.

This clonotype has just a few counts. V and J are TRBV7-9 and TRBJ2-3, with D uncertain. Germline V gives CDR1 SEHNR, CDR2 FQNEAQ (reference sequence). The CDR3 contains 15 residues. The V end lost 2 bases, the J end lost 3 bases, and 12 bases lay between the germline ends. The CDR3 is CASSLTSESTDTQYF. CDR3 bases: TGTGCCAGCAGCTTAACTTCGGAAAGTACAGATACGCAGTATTTT.